This T cell receptor (beta chain) was captured by sequencing in a study of blood T cell repertoires in COVID-19. Generated by immunoSEQ multiplex PCR, the TCRdb table keeps only in-frame clones and is missing some. Counted here are approximately 67,000 clones, 75% to 90% occurring once; the ten biggest clones make up under 9.5%. Sample: peripheral blood. The source of this sequence is a man aged 50 to 60 with active COVID-19.

CDR3 nucleotides: TGTGCCAGCGGGGCGCCCTATCAAGAGACCCAGTACTTC. Its protein product is CASGAPYQETQYF. V usage is TRBV6-6 and J usage is TRBJ2-5, with a weak D call TRBD1 (5 bases). From germline, CDR1 is MNHNY and CDR2 SVGAGI (reference sequence). The CDR3 sequence is 13 residues long. With 8 bases removed from V and 2 bases from J, the gap between germline ends came to 12 bases.